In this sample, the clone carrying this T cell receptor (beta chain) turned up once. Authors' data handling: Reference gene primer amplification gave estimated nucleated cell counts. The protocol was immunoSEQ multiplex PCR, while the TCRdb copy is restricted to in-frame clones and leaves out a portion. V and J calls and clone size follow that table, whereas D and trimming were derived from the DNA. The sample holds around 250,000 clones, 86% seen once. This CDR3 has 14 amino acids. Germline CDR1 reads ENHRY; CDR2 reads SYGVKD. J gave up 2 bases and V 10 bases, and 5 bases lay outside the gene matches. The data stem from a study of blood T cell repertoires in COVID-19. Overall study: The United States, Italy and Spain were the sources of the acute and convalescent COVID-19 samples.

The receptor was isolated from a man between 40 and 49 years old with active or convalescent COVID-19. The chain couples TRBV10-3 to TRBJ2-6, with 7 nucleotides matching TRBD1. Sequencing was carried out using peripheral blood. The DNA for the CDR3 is TGTGCCACGTACAGGGGTACTGGGGCCAACGTCCTGACTTTC. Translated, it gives CATYRGTGANVLTF.